Shown below are 5 T cell receptor beta chains from a single sample sequenced in a study of blood T cell repertoires in COVID-19. Here immunoSEQ multiplex PCR was the method, and the copy in TCRdb shows in-frame clones only, minus some. Of 230,000 or so clones in the sample, about 86% were seen once. Specimen: PBMCs or T cells enriched from blood (not recorded which). These receptors all come from a man aged 50 or older who had recovered from COVID-19.

The chain has TRBV4-3 and TRBJ2-7; 7 positions agree with TRBD2. V lost 0 bases to trimming and J lost 12 bases; unmatched junction nucleotides: 14. CDR1 LGHNA and CDR2 YSLEER come from the germline V gene. This CDR3 contains 15 residues. CDR3 DNA: TGCGCCAGCAGCCAAGATCCCGATGTACGCGGGAGACTGTACTTC. Translated: CASSQDPDVRGRLYF.

This sequence joins TRBV19 and TRBJ1-5, with 7 bases matching TRBD1. The CDR3 runs to 18 residues. V lost 7 bases and J lost 0; bases outside the gene matches: 15. Germline-derived CDR1 and CDR2 are LNHDA and SQIVND (reference sequence). CDR3: CASTTQGTDRYSNQPQHF. For the CDR3, the DNA is TGTGCCAGTACCACCCAGGGGACAGACCGATATAGCAATCAGCCCCAGCATTTT.

As DNA, the CDR3 is TGTGCCAGCAGCTTAACAGGGGGCGTGAGCACTGAAGCTTTCTTT. This encodes CASSLTGGVSTEAFF. This chain joins TRBV7-2 and TRBJ1-1; 9 bases agree with TRBD1. This CDR3 has 15 residues. Germline V CDR1 and CDR2: SGHTA, FQGNSA. Losses at the gene ends were 2 bases for V and 4 bases for J; bases not matched to a gene: 5. The variable domain in full, with the rest retrieved from reference TRBV7-2 and TRBJ1-1, is GAGVSQSPSNKVTEKGKDVELRCDPISGHTALYWYRQSLGQGLEFLIYFQGNSAPDKSGLPSDRFSAERTGGSVSTLTIQRTQQEDSAVYLCASSLTGGVSTEAFFGQGTRLTVV.

In regard to this clone: This sample includes further DNA sequences coding for the same CDR3. V and J are TRBV5-1 and TRBJ2-6; no clear D gene. The CDR3 runs 16 residues. Trimming took 0 bases from V and 0 from J, leaving 7 bases between them. Germline V gene data show CDR1 as SGHRS and CDR2 as YFSETQ. The CDR3 DNA is TGCGCCAGCAGCTTGGCAGGCAGCTCTGGGGCCAACGTCCTGACTTTC. It specifies CASSLAGSSGANVLTF. The entire variable domain, with the rest obtained from reference TRBV5-1 and TRBJ2-6, is as follows: KAGVTQTPRYLIKTRGQQVTLSCSPISGHRSVSWYQQTPGQGLQFLFEYFSETQRNKGNFPGRFSGRQFSNSRSEMNVSTLELGDSALYLCASSLAGSSGANVLTFGAGSRLTVL.

The rearrangement joins TRBV12-3 or TRBV12-4 to TRBJ1-2; 9 nucleotides align to TRBD1. The V segment lost 6 bases and the J segment 7 bases; nucleotides outside the gene matches: 3. The CDR3 is 12 residues long. The CDR3 sequence: CASRQGAGGYTF. The CDR3 coding sequence is TGTGCCAGCAGACAGGGGGCGGGTGGCTACACCTTC.